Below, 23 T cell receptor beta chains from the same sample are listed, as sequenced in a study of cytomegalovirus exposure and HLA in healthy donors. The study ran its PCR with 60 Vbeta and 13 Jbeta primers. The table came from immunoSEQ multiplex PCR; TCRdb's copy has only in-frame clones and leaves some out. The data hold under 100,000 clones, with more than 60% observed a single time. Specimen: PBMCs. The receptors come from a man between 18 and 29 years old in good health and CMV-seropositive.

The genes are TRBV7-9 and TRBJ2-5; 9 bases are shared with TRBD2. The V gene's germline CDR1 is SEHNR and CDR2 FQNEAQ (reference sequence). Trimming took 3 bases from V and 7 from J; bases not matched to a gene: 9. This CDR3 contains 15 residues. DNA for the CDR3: TGTGCCAGCAGCTTCGGACTAGCGTCTGCGGTGACCCAGTACTTC. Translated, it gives CASSFGLASAVTQYF.

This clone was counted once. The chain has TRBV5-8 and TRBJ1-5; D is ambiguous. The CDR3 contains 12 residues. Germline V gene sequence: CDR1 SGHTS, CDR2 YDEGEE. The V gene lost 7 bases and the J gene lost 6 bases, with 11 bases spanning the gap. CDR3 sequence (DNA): TGTGCCAGCGGAAGACGCGGTCAGCCCCAGCATTTT. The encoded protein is CASGRRGQPQHF.

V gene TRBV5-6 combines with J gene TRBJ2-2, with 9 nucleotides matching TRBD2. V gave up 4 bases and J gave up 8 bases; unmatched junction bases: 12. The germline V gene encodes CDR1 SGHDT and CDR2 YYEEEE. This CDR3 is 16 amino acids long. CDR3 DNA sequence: TGTGCCAGCAGCCCCCCCCTAGCGGGAATCCCTGGGGAGCTGTTTTTT. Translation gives CASSPPLAGIPGELFF.

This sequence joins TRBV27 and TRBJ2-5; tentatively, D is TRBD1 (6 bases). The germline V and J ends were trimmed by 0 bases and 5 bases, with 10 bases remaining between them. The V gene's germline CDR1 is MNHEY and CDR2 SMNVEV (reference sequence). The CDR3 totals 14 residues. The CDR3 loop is CASSLSNRVETQYF. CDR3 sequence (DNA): TGTGCCAGCAGTTTATCGAACAGGGTTGAGACCCAGTACTTC.

The CDR3 sequence: CAISASGAGEKKLFF. The CDR3 DNA sequence: TGTGCCATCAGTGCATCTGGGGCAGGGGAAAAAAAACTGTTTTTT. V gene TRBV10-3 combines with J gene TRBJ1-4, with D perhaps TRBD1 (6 bases). The ends were cut back, 4 bases at V and 9 bases at J, with 18 bases in the middle. Looked up from germline, CDR1 is ENHRY and CDR2 is SYGVKD. This CDR3 spans 15 amino acids.

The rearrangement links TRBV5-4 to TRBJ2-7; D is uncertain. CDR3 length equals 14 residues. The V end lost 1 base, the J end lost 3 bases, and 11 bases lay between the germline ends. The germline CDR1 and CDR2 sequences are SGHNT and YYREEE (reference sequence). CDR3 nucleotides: TGTGCCAGCAGCTTGACAGAAGGATACTACGAGCAGTACTTC. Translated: CASSLTEGYYEQYF.

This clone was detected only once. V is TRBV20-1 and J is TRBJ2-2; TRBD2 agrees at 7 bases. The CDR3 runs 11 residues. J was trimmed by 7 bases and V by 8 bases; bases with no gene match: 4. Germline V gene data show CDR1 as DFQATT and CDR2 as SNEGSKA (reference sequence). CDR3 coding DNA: TGCAGTTCCTCGGGGGGCGGGGAGCTGTTTTTT. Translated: CSSSGGGELFF.

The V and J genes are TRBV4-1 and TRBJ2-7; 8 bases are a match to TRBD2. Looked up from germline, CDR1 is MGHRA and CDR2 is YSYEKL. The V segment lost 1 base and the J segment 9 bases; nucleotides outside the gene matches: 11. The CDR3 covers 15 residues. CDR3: CASSQAGRGGTGQYF. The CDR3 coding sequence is TGCGCCAGCAGCCAAGCCGGCCGGGGGGGGACGGGGCAGTACTTC.

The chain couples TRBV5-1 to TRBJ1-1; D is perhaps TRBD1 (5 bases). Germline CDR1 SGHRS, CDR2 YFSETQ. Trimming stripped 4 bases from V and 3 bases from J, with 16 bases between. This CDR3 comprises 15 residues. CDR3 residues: CASSPTPGVDTEAFF. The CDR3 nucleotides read TGCGCCAGCAGCCCTACGCCGGGGGTCGACACTGAAGCTTTCTTT.

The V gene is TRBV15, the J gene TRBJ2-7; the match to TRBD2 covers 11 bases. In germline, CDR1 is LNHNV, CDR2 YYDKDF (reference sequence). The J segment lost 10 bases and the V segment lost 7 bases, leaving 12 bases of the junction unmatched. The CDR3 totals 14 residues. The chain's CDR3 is CATTETSGTRHQYF. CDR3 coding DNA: TGTGCCACCACCGAGACTAGCGGGACCCGCCACCAGTACTTC.

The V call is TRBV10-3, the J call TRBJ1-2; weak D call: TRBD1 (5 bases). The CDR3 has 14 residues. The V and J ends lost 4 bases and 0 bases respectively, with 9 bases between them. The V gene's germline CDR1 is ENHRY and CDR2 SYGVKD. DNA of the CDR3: TGTGCCATCAGTGTAGGGGCAGCTAACTATGGCTACACCTTC. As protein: CAISVGAANYGYTF.

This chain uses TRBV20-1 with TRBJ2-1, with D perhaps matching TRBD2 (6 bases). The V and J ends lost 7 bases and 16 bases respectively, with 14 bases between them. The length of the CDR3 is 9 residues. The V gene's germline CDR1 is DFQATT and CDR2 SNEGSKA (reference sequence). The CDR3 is CSVVLASFF. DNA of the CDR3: TGCAGTGTCGTACTAGCCTCATTCTTC.

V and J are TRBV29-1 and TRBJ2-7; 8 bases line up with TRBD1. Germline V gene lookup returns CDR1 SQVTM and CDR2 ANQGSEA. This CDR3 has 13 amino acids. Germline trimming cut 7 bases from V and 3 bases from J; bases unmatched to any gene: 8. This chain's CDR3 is CSAGQGSSYEQYF. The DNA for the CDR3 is TGCAGCGCCGGACAGGGTAGTAGCTACGAGCAGTACTTC.

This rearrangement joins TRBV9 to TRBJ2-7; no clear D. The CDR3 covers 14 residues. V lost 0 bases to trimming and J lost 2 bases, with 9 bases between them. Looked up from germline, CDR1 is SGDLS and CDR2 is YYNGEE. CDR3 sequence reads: CASSVGATTYEQYF. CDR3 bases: TGTGCCAGCAGCGTAGGAGCCACGACCTACGAGCAGTACTTC.

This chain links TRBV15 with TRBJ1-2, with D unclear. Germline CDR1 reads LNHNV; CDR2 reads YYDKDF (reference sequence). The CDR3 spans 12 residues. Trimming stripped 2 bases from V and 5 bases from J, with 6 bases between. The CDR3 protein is CATSRSEYGYTF. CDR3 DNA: TGTGCCACCAGCAGATCGGAGTATGGCTACACCTTC.

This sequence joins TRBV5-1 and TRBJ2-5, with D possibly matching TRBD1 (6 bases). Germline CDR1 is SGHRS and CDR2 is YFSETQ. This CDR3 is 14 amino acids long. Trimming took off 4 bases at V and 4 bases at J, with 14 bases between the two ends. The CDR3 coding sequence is TGCGCCAGCAGCCCGTACAGGGCTGGAGAGACCCAGTACTTC. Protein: CASSPYRAGETQYF. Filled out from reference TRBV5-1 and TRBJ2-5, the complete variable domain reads KAGVTQTPRYLIKTRGQQVTLSCSPISGHRSVSWYQQTPGQGLQFLFEYFSETQRNKGNFPGRFSGRQFSNSRSEMNVSTLELGDSALYLCASSPYRAGETQYFGPGTRLLVL.

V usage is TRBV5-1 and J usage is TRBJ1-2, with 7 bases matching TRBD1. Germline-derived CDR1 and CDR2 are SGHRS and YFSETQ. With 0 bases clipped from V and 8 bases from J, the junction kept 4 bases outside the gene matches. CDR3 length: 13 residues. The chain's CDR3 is CASSLGQGVGYTF. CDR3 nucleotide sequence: TGCGCCAGCAGCTTGGGACAGGGAGTCGGCTACACCTTC. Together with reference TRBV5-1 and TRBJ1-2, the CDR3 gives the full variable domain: KAGVTQTPRYLIKTRGQQVTLSCSPISGHRSVSWYQQTPGQGLQFLFEYFSETQRNKGNFPGRFSGRQFSNSRSEMNVSTLELGDSALYLCASSLGQGVGYTFGSGTRLTVV.

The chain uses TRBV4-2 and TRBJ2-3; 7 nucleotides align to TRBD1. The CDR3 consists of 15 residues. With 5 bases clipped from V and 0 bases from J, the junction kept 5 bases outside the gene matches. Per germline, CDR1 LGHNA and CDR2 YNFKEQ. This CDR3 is CASSNRGSSTDTQYF. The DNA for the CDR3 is TGTGCCAGCAGCAACAGGGGATCTAGCACAGATACGCAGTATTTT.

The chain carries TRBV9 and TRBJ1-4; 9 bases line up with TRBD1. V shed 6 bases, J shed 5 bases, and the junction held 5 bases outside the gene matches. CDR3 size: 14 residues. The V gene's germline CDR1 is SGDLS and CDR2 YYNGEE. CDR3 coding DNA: TGTGCCAGCACCTCGACAGGGGGAAATGAAAAACTGTTTTTT. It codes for CASTSTGGNEKLFF. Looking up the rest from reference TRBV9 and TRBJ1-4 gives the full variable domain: DSGVTQTPKHLITATGQRVTLRCSPRSGDLSVYWYQQSLDQGLQFLIQYYNGEERAKGNILERFSAQQFPDLHSELNLSSLELGDSALYFCASTSTGGNEKLFFGSGTQLSVL.

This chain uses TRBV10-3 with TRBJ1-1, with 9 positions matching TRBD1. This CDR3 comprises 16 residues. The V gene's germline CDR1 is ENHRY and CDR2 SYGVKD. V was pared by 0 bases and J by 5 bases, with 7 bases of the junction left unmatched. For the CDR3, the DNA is TGTGCCATCAGTGAGTCTGTGGGGACAGGGAAAACTGAAGCTTTCTTT. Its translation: CAISESVGTGKTEAFF.

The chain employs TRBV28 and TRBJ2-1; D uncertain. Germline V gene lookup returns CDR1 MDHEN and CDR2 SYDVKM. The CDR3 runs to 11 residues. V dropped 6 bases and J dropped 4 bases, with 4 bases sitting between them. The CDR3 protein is CASRTYNEQFF. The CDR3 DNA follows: TGTGCCAGCAGGACATACAATGAGCAGTTCTTC.

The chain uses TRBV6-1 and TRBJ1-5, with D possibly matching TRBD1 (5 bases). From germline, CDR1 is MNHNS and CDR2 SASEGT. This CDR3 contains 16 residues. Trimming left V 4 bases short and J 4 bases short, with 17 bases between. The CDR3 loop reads CASSGLGTQGNQPQHF. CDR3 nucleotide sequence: TGTGCCAGCAGTGGCCTCGGGACTCAAGGAAATCAGCCCCAGCATTTT.

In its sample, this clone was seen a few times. For the CDR3, the DNA is TGTGCCAGCTCATTGGATTCCGGGACTTCTGAGCAGTTCTTC. It codes for CASSLDSGTSEQFF. The V call is TRBV18, the J call TRBJ2-1; D is possibly TRBD2 (6 bases). V gave up 5 bases and J gave up 9 bases, with 17 bases separating them. The length of the CDR3 is 14 residues. Germline CDR1 reads KGHSH; CDR2 reads LQKENI. Full variable domain (rest looked up from reference TRBV18 and TRBJ2-1): NAGVMQNPRHLVRRRGQEARLRCSPMKGHSHVYWYRQLPEEGLKFMVYLQKENIIDESGMPKERFSAEFPKEGPSILRIQQVVRGDSAAYFCASSLDSGTSEQFFGPGTRLTVL.